The 31 T cell receptor beta chains below were found in one sample sequenced in a study of cytomegalovirus exposure and HLA in healthy donors. PCR amplification relied on 60 Vbeta primers (plus 13 Jbeta primers). Profiled with immunoSEQ multiplex PCR; TCRdb holds only in-frame clones, not every one. The sample shows approximately 170,000 clones, about three quarters of them seen only once. Sequenced sample: PBMCs. These receptors were taken from a female donor in good health and CMV-seronegative.

The gene calls are TRBV4-1 and TRBJ2-5; tentative D call: TRBD1 (5 bases). Germline assignment: CDR1 MGHRA and CDR2 YSYEKL. This CDR3 region has 16 residues. With 1 base removed from V and 2 bases from J, the gap between germline ends came to 14 bases. The CDR3, as DNA: TGCGCCAGCAGCCAAGGTATCAGGGTGGGGCAAGAGACCCAGTACTTC. This gives the protein CASSQGIRVGQETQYF.

The chain recombines TRBV29-1 with TRBJ1-4; D possibly corresponds to TRBD1 (5 bases). V lost 3 bases, J lost 1 base, and 18 bases lay in between. This CDR3 contains 17 residues. CDR1 SQVTM and CDR2 ANQGSEA come from the germline V gene. CDR3 protein: CSVDSRAGEQTNEKLFF. The CDR3 bases are TGCAGCGTTGACAGCAGGGCGGGGGAACAAACTAATGAAAAACTGTTTTTT. Full variable domain (remainder filled in from reference TRBV29-1 and TRBJ1-4): SAVISQKPSRDICQRGTSLTIQCQVDSQVTMMFWYRQQPGQSLTLIATANQGSEATYESGFVIDKFPISRPNLTFSTLTVSNMSPEDSSIYLCSVDSRAGEQTNEKLFFGSGTQLSVL.

V gene TRBV19 combines with J gene TRBJ1-5; possible D gene TRBD1, 5 bases. Between the trimmed V and J ends, which lost 7 bases and 3 bases, there was a span of 19 bases. CDR3 size: 16 residues. From germline, CDR1 is LNHDA and CDR2 SQIVND (reference sequence). As DNA, the CDR3 is TGTGCCAGTACCCCCCGGCGGTCGGGGGACAATCAGCCCCAGCATTTT. This encodes CASTPRRSGDNQPQHF.

The gene calls are TRBV30 and TRBJ2-3, with D uncertain. CDR1 and CDR2 from the germline V gene are GTSNPN and SVGIG (reference sequence). The CDR3 spans 15 residues. Trimming took off 0 bases at V and 2 bases at J, with 12 bases between the two ends. CDR3 sequence (DNA): TGTGCCTGGAGTGTACTCGGCGGAGACACAGATACGCAGTATTTT. Encoded protein: CAWSVLGGDTDTQYF.

V usage is TRBV21-1 and J usage is TRBJ2-1; the table's D call, TRBD2, was not checked against the DNA. TRBV21-1 is a listed pseudogene. The CDR3 is made up of 21 amino acids. The CDR3: CASSKGGTSGRNLSSYNEQFF. For the CDR3, the DNA is TGTGCCAGCAGCAAAGGGGGGACTAGCGGGAGAAACCTGAGCTCCTACAATGAGCAGTTCTTC.

V usage is TRBV7-9 and J usage is TRBJ1-2; tentative D call: TRBD1 (6 bases). Germline-derived CDR1 and CDR2 are SEHNR and FQNEAQ (reference sequence). This CDR3 comprises 15 residues. Trimming pared 4 bases from V and 0 bases from J, leaving 12 bases between. DNA of the CDR3: TGTGCCAGCAGCTCCCGAGGGGGTACTAACTATGGCTACACCTTC. Its translation is CASSSRGGTNYGYTF.

The genes are TRBV28 and TRBJ2-2; TRBD1 matches 9 bases. The germline gives CDR1 MDHEN, CDR2 SYDVKM. The V and J ends lost 6 bases and 6 bases, in that order; junction bases with no gene match: 8. This CDR3 spans 15 amino acids. In nucleotides, the CDR3 is TGTGCCAGCAGCACCCCGGGACAGGGCCCCGGGGAGCTGTTTTTT. This encodes CASSTPGQGPGELFF.

The chain couples TRBV28 to TRBJ1-6; no clear D. Per germline, CDR1 MDHEN and CDR2 SYDVKM. Trimming took 6 bases from V and 7 from J, leaving 4 bases between them. This CDR3 spans 11 amino acids. The CDR3 bases are TGTGCCAGCAGCCTAAATTCACCCCTCCACTTT. Residues: CASSLNSPLHF.

V usage is TRBV9 and J usage is TRBJ1-1, with 8 positions matching TRBD1. The junction had 7 bases not matched to a gene; V was cut back by 3 bases and J by 0 bases. From germline, CDR1 is SGDLS and CDR2 YYNGEE. The length of the CDR3 is 16 residues. The CDR3 nucleotides read TGTGCCAGCAGCGAATACGGGACAGGCCTGAACACTGAAGCTTTCTTT. Amino acids: CASSEYGTGLNTEAFF.

Only a few counts were recorded for this clone. This sequence joins TRBV7-6 and TRBJ2-5; D is ambiguous. This CDR3 region has 12 residues. Germline-derived CDR1 and CDR2 are SGHVS and FNYEAQ. Trimming took off 3 bases at V and 2 bases at J, with 4 bases between the two ends. This chain's CDR3 is CASSFPQETQYF. CDR3 nucleotides: TGTGCCAGCAGCTTCCCACAAGAGACCCAGTACTTC.

Only a few counts were recorded for this clone. CDR3 nucleotides: TGTGCCAGCAGCTCACCGGGACTAGCGGGGCACAATGAGCAGTTCTTC. It yields the protein CASSSPGLAGHNEQFF. The rearrangement links TRBV7-9 to TRBJ2-1; TRBD2 matches at 13 bases. The V segment lost 4 bases and the J segment 5 bases; nucleotides outside the gene matches: 5. Germline V CDR1 and CDR2: SEHNR, FQNEAQ (reference sequence). The CDR3 sequence is 16 residues long.

The J gene is TRBJ1-2, the V gene TRBV27, with 8 bases lining up with TRBD1. The CDR3 covers 14 residues. Per the germline V gene, CDR1 is MNHEY and CDR2 is SMNVEV (reference sequence). J lost 5 bases, V lost 7 bases, and 9 bases had no gene match. The CDR3 here is CASTPHGQGYGYTF. The CDR3 DNA sequence: TGTGCCAGCACCCCCCACGGACAGGGATATGGCTACACCTTC.

This chain joins TRBV6-6 and TRBJ2-7, with no clear D. The germline gives CDR1 MNHNY, CDR2 SVGAGI (reference sequence). The CDR3 contains 11 residues. Trimming shortened V by 6 bases and J by 7 bases, and 10 bases separated the two germline ends. CDR3 in DNA: TGTGCCAGCAGCTCAACATGGGAGCAGTACTTC. Its translation is CASSSTWEQYF.

V and J are TRBV18 and TRBJ2-1; the match to TRBD2 covers 14 bases. The CDR3 contains 16 residues. With V trimmed by 4 bases and J by 4 bases, 3 bases remained unmatched. The germline V gene has CDR1 KGHSH and CDR2 LQKENI. The CDR3 DNA is TGTGCCAGCTCACAGGGACTAGCGGGAGCGTACAATGAGCAGTTCTTC. Translated: CASSQGLAGAYNEQFF.

This clone was observed a single time. This chain links TRBV27 with TRBJ2-5; D might be TRBD1 (5 bases). V lost 9 bases and J 4 bases, leaving 18 bases between the germline ends. This CDR3 contains 14 residues. Germline values: CDR1 MNHEY, CDR2 SMNVEV (reference sequence). CDR3 loop: CARAPRGLRETQYF. CDR3 in DNA: TGTGCCAGGGCCCCAAGGGGCCTGCGAGAGACCCAGTACTTC.

V usage is TRBV5-6 and J usage is TRBJ2-1; 13 positions agree with TRBD2. This CDR3 is built from 18 residues. With 6 bases clipped from V and 0 bases from J, the junction kept 9 bases outside the gene matches. CDR1 SGHDT and CDR2 YYEEEE come from the germline V gene. The CDR3 region has the DNA TGTGCCAGCACCCACGGACTAGCGGGGGTTCCCTCCTACAATGAGCAGTTCTTC. This sequence encodes CASTHGLAGVPSYNEQFF.

The chain has TRBV7-3 and TRBJ2-5; 12 bases match TRBD2. J lost 3 bases, V lost 1 base, and 15 bases had no gene match. The CDR3 covers 20 residues. The germline V gene has CDR1 SGHTA and CDR2 FQGTGA. The CDR3 loop is CASSLMASGRGRRLEETQYF. The DNA for the CDR3 is TGTGCCAGCAGCTTAATGGCTAGCGGGAGGGGACGACGGTTAGAAGAGACCCAGTACTTC. Full variable domain (remainder filled in from reference TRBV7-3 and TRBJ2-5): GAGVSQTPSNKVTEKGKYVELRCDPISGHTALYWYRQSLGQGPEFLIYFQGTGAADDSGLPNDRFFAVRPEGSVSTLKIQRTERGDSAVYLCASSLMASGRGRRLEETQYFGPGTRLLVL.

This clone has more than one count but fewer than ten. The chain carries TRBV18 and TRBJ1-2; 12 bases fit TRBD1. From germline, CDR1 is KGHSH and CDR2 LQKENI. Germline trimming cut 2 bases from V and 7 bases from J; bases unmatched to any gene: 5. The CDR3 loop spans 15 amino acids. CDR3 nucleotides: TGTGCCAGCTCACCAAAGGGACAGGGGGCTTTTGGCTACACCTTC. Its protein is CASSPKGQGAFGYTF.

The CDR3 DNA reads TGTGCCAGCAGCCCAAGTCAGGGAAACACCATATATTTT. Residues: CASSPSQGNTIYF. The chain has TRBV7-9 and TRBJ1-3; D gene uncertain. Germline CDR1 and CDR2: SEHNR and FQNEAQ (reference sequence). CDR3 length equals 13 residues. Trimming took 5 bases from V and 4 from J, leaving 9 bases between them.

V and J are TRBV28 and TRBJ1-2; 10 bases line up with TRBD1. Germline-derived CDR1 and CDR2 are MDHEN and SYDVKM. This CDR3 is 15 amino acids long. Losses at the gene ends were 7 bases for V and 0 bases for J; bases not matched to a gene: 5. CDR3 nucleotide sequence: TGTGCCAGCACTAGACAGGGGGCTGCTAACTATGGCTACACCTTC. The encoded protein is CASTRQGAANYGYTF.

Only a few counts were recorded for this clone. The chain recombines TRBV7-8 with TRBJ2-1, with D possibly being TRBD2 (6 bases). Per the germline V gene, CDR1 is SGHVS and CDR2 is FQNEAQ. This CDR3 spans 13 amino acids. Between the trimmed V and J ends, which lost 3 bases and 10 bases, there was a span of 13 bases. DNA of the CDR3: TGTGCCAGCAGCTTGGATGCGGGGAGCGAGCAGTTCTTC. Translating it yields CASSLDAGSEQFF.

The V gene is TRBV9, the J gene TRBJ2-1; weak D call: TRBD2 (5 bases). The germline V gene has CDR1 SGDLS and CDR2 YYNGEE. The germline V and J ends were trimmed by 2 bases and 1 base, with 7 bases remaining between them. The CDR3 length is 14 residues. The CDR3 DNA reads as TGTGCCAGCAGCGTCGGGAAGTCCTACAATGAGCAGTTCTTC. It codes for CASSVGKSYNEQFF.

This chain connects TRBV30 to TRBJ2-7, with TRBD1 identical over 9 bases. This CDR3 comprises 18 residues. CDR1 and CDR2 from the germline V gene are GTSNPN and SVGIG (reference sequence). Trimming removed 4 bases from V and 6 bases from J; junction bases left unmatched: 22. CDR3 residues: CAWTLTLDRGGRAGEQYF. For the CDR3, the DNA is TGTGCCTGGACGCTTACTTTGGACAGGGGAGGGCGGGCCGGCGAGCAGTACTTC.

This chain uses TRBV11-3 with TRBJ2-2; D gene unclear. The V gene lost 0 bases and the J gene lost 7 bases, with 6 bases spanning the gap. In germline, CDR1 is SGHNT, CDR2 YENEEA. The CDR3 spans 13 residues. Here the CDR3 reads CASSLDLYGELFF. In DNA form, the CDR3 reads TGTGCCAGCAGCTTAGATTTATACGGGGAGCTGTTTTTT.

This chain connects TRBV4-3 to TRBJ1-5; D call uncertain. Germline values: CDR1 LGHNA, CDR2 YSLEER. Trimming cost V 4 bases and J 4 bases, with 11 bases left between them. The CDR3 totals 14 residues. The CDR3 spells CASSPAPTNQPQHF. The CDR3 DNA is TGCGCCAGCAGCCCCGCCCCAACTAATCAGCCCCAGCATTTT.

V is TRBV7-2 and J is TRBJ2-1, with TRBD2 matching 8 bases. With 5 bases clipped from V and 15 bases from J, the junction kept 18 bases outside the gene matches. This CDR3 has 15 amino acids. Per germline, CDR1 SGHTA and CDR2 FQGNSA. In nucleotides, the CDR3 is TGTGCCAGCAGCACGGGGGGGGGCTCCCCGTCGAGGGGGTTCTTC. Protein: CASSTGGGSPSRGFF.

The chain carries TRBV19 and TRBJ1-2; no clear D gene. The V gene's germline CDR1 is LNHDA and CDR2 SQIVND (reference sequence). This CDR3 is 12 amino acids long. Trimming removed 6 bases from V and 8 bases from J, with 13 bases in between. CDR3 region: CASSERARGYTF. DNA for the CDR3: TGTGCCAGTAGCGAGAGGGCGAGGGGCTACACCTTC. Complete variable domain (other parts from reference TRBV19 and TRBJ1-2): DGGITQSPKYLFRKEGQNVTLSCEQNLNHDAMYWYRQDPGQGLRLIYYSQIVNDFQKGDIAEGYSVSREKKESFPLTVTSAQKNPTAFYLCASSERARGYTFGSGTRLTVV.

The chain employs TRBV25-1 and TRBJ2-5; D possibly corresponds to TRBD2 (6 bases). V shed 2 bases and J shed 11 bases, with 15 bases lying between them. From germline, CDR1 is MGHDK and CDR2 SYGVNS. The CDR3 consists of 13 residues. CDR3 sequence (DNA): TGTGCCAGCAGTGAAGGGACTCCTTTTGGGCAGTACTTC. Residues: CASSEGTPFGQYF.

This clone was observed a few times. The rearrangement links TRBV14 to TRBJ2-3; D call uncertain. V dropped 3 bases and J dropped 6 bases, with 7 bases sitting between them. The CDR3 length is 12 residues. CDR1 is SGHDN and CDR2 is FVKESK in the germline V gene. The DNA of the CDR3 is TGTGCCAGCAGCCAGAGCCGGGATACGCAGTATTTT. This gives the protein CASSQSRDTQYF.

The chain couples TRBV6-1 to TRBJ2-7; the match to TRBD1 covers 10 bases. J gave up 3 bases and V 3 bases, and 5 bases lay outside the gene matches. The CDR3 extends over 15 amino acids. Germline-derived CDR1 and CDR2 are MNHNS and SASEGT. As DNA, the CDR3 is TGTGCCAGCAGTGACTCTGGGACAGGGGACTACGAGCAGTACTTC. Its translation: CASSDSGTGDYEQYF.

Worth noting for this clone: One end of the junction does not line up with germline, which may come from a read error. The chain has TRBV27 and TRBJ2-3; D possibly corresponds to TRBD2 (6 bases). The germline CDR1 and CDR2 sequences are MNHEY and SMNVEV (reference sequence). There are 13 residues in the CDR3. CDR3 in amino acids: CASSFLAEDAQYF. DNA for the CDR3: TGTGCCAGCAGTTTTTTAGCGGAAGATGCGCAGTATTTT.